Each of the 7 T cell receptor beta chains below was sequenced from the same sample in a study of sequential checkpoint blockade in melanoma. Regarding treatment: randomized to nivolumab then ipilimumab (arm A) or the reverse (arm B). Method: immunoSEQ multiplex PCR; TCRdb's copy keeps in-frame clones and lacks some. The data contain about 18,000 clones, about three fifths of them singletons. The starting material was CD8+ T cells sorted from blood (inferred from file names), obtained from a patient given nivolumab and ipilimumab in sequence. All receptors derive from a human donor with melanoma.

The rearrangement uses TRBV19 and TRBJ2-1; D gene uncertain. Trimming pared 3 bases from V and 0 bases from J, leaving 9 bases between. This CDR3 has 15 amino acids. Germline CDR1 and CDR2: LNHDA and SQIVND (reference sequence). CDR3 amino acids: CASSIVRSSYNEQFF. The CDR3, as DNA: TGTGCCAGTAGTATCGTGAGAAGCTCCTACAATGAGCAGTTCTTC.

The chain uses TRBV7-6 and TRBJ1-6; TRBD1 matches 8 bases. With V trimmed by 0 bases and J by 8 bases, 3 bases remained unmatched. From germline, CDR1 is SGHVS and CDR2 FNYEAQ. The CDR3 is made up of 15 amino acids. CDR3 amino acids: CASSLAGQGHSPLHF. DNA for the CDR3: TGTGCCAGCAGCTTAGCCGGACAGGGCCATTCACCCCTCCACTTT.

CDR3 bases: TGTGCCAGCAGCTTACGCACAGGGACCCCCTACGAGCAGTACTTC. Protein product: CASSLRTGTPYEQYF. The chain has TRBV11-2 and TRBJ2-7; weak D call: TRBD1 (6 bases). Germline-derived CDR1 and CDR2 are SGHAT and FQNNGV. The CDR3 spans 15 residues. With 2 bases removed from V and 2 bases from J, the gap between germline ends came to 13 bases.

This clone has a handful of counts. V and J are TRBV7-6 and TRBJ2-5; the match to TRBD2 covers 12 bases. After removal of 8 bases from V and 5 bases from J, the junction contained 9 bases not matched to a gene. The CDR3 has 15 residues. CDR1 and CDR2 from the germline V gene are SGHVS and FNYEAQ. The CDR3 nucleotides are TGTGCCAGCGGGATGACTAGCGGGAGTTTGGAGACCCAGTACTTC. Translated, it gives CASGMTSGSLETQYF.

In its sample, this clone ranks as medium-sized (0.01 to 0.1%). This chain uses TRBV14 with TRBJ1-3; D remains ambiguous. This CDR3 spans 14 amino acids. Per germline, CDR1 SGHDN and CDR2 FVKESK. V was cut by 4 bases and J by 0 bases, with 7 bases left in between. The CDR3 DNA is TGTGCCAGCAGCCCGACACTCTCTGGAAACACCATATATTTT. As protein: CASSPTLSGNTIYF.

The chain links TRBV7-9 to TRBJ1-2; TRBD1 agrees at 11 bases. Trimming removed 4 bases from V and 1 base from J; junction bases left unmatched: 2. The CDR3 runs to 15 residues. Looked up from germline, CDR1 is SEHNR and CDR2 is FQNEAQ (reference sequence). CDR3 DNA: TGTGCCAGCAGCTCGGGGACAGGGGGTAACTATGGCTACACCTTC. It is translated as CASSSGTGGNYGYTF.

The V gene is TRBV7-9, the J gene TRBJ2-1; D call uncertain. V was shortened by 5 bases and J by 4 bases, with 9 bases between the two germline ends. The germline CDR1 and CDR2 sequences are SEHNR and FQNEAQ (reference sequence). The CDR3 loop spans 13 amino acids. As DNA, the CDR3 is TGTGCCAGCAGCCTCAGACTGTACAATGAGCAGTTCTTC. Translation: CASSLRLYNEQFF. Full variable domain (remainder filled in from reference TRBV7-9 and TRBJ2-1): DTGVSQNPRHKITKRGQNVTFRCDPISEHNRLYWYRQTLGQGPEFLTYFQNEAQLEKSRLLSDRFSAERPKGSFSTLEIQRTEQGDSAMYLCASSLRLYNEQFFGPGTRLTVL.